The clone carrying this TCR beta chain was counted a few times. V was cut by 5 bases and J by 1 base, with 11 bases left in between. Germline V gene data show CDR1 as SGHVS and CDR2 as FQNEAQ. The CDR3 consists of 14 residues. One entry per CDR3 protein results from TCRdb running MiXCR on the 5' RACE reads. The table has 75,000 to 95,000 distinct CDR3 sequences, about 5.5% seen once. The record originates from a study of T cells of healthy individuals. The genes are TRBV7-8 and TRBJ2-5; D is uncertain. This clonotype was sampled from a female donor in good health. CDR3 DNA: TGTGCCAGCAGCCCTATGGATTTCCAAGAGACCCAGTACTTC. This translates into CASSPMDFQETQYF. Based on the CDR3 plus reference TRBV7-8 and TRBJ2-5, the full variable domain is GAGVSQSPRYKVAKRGQDVALRCDPISGHVSLFWYQQALGQGPEFLTYFQNEAQLDKSGLPSDRFFAERPEGSVSTLKIQRTQQEDSAVYLCASSPMDFQETQYFGPGTRLLVL.